This T cell receptor (beta chain) appears in the sequencing data of a study of blood T cells in healthy people across ages. Study-level points and caveats: TCR beta diversity per million T cells fell roughly linearly with age. Underestimates were what the diversity estimates from one million T cells were considered to be.

Germline lookup yields CDR1 SGHDN and CDR2 FVKESK. CDR3 length: 13 residues. V gave up 7 bases and J gave up 2 bases; unmatched junction bases: 5. For this clonotype: Its antigen is as yet unknown.

Primers used in a second PCR of roughly 7 to 12 cycles were a sample-barcoded 5' primer and a J-beta primer mix. TCRdb re-called the 5' RACE reads through MiXCR, storing one row per CDR3 protein. This table has some 710,000 distinct CDR3 sequences, about 42% appearing once. This TCR was recovered from a man older than 75 in good health. The V call is TRBV14, the J call TRBJ2-7, with 7 bases identical to TRBD1. Material for sequencing was blood. The DNA for the CDR3 is TGTGCCAGCAACCGTGGGACAGCCTACGAGCAGTACTTC. It is translated as CASNRGTAYEQYF.